Listed below are T cell receptor beta chains from one sample, sequenced in a study of shared clonotypes between healthy human individuals. Data came from immunoSEQ multiplex PCR; TCRdb stores just in-frame clones and leaves some out. The sample holds about 1.9 million clones, approximately 92% seen once. The source material was naive CD8+ T cells from PBMCs. The source is a man younger than 35 in good health. Some clones in this sample may be carry-over from other donors' samples. Both conserved end residues are part of each CDR3. The D gene is left open where the match is weak. Size is stated for part of the rows, as once, few or many counts, or as a class when the clone is expanded.

v_gene,abundance,d_gene,j_gene,CDR3nt,CDR3aa
TRBV7-9,few,TRBD1,TRBJ1-2,TGTGCCAGCAGCGAACCGGGACAGGGCTTTGGCTACACCTTC,CASSEPGQGFGYTF
TRBV7-9,.,.,TRBJ2-7,TGTGCCAGCAGCTTAGGAGCCCCCGGGGGCGCTTTCCACGAGCAGTACTTC,CASSLGAPGGAFHEQYF
TRBV28,.,TRBD1,TRBJ1-3,TGTGCCAGCAGTTTAGACAGGGCCCAGGGTGGAAACACCATATATTTT,CASSLDRAQGGNTIYF
TRBV28,few,TRBD1,TRBJ1-5,TGTGCCAGCAGTTCCTCCTTGACAGGGGGACAGCCCCAGCATTTT,CASSSSLTGGQPQHF
TRBV30,once,.,TRBJ2-1,TGTGCCTGGAGGGGTCGTGGGGGGTTTGAGCAGTTCTTC,CAWRGRGGFEQFF
TRBV29-1,.,TRBD1,TRBJ2-1,TGCAGCGTCGGACCGGGACAGCTGGTGGACAATGAGCAGTTCTTC,CSVGPGQLVDNEQFF
TRBV7-9,.,TRBD2,TRBJ2-7,TGTGCCAGCAGCTTAACTCCAGCTAGCGGTACCTACGAGCAGTACTTC,CASSLTPASGTYEQYF
TRBV19,.,.,TRBJ1-2,TGTGCCAGTAGTATAAAAGTGTTCGCAGGGCAAGGCTACACCTTC,CASSIKVFAGQGYTF
TRBV25-1,.,TRBD2,TRBJ2-7,TGTGCCAGCAGTGATCTCTCGGCCGGACTAGCGGGAGTCTACGAGCAGTACTTC,CASSDLSAGLAGVYEQYF
TRBV10-3,.,.,TRBJ1-2,TGTGCCATCAGTGAGAAAGTGGGCACTAGGGCACCCCTTAACTATGGCTACACCTTC,CAISEKVGTRAPLNYGYTF
TRBV6-5,.,TRBD1,TRBJ1-1,TGTGCCAGCAGTTGGACAGGAAACACTGAAGCTTTCTTT,CASSWTGNTEAFF
TRBV6-1,.,.,TRBJ1-1,TGTGCCAGCAGTGATAAACGGAACACTGAAGCTTTCTTT,CASSDKRNTEAFF
TRBV11-2,.,.,TRBJ1-1,TGTGCCAGCAGCCGAACAGGGCCCATGAACACTGAAGCTTTCTTT,CASSRTGPMNTEAFF
TRBV9,.,.,TRBJ2-3,TGTGCCAGCAGCGTCTGGACTGACCGCACAGATACGCAGTATTTT,CASSVWTDRTDTQYF
TRBV5-1,.,.,TRBJ1-1,TGCGCCAGCAGCCATTGGGGGGAGAACACTGAAGCTTTCTTT,CASSHWGENTEAFF
TRBV7-6,.,TRBD1,TRBJ2-7,TGTGCCAGCAGCCCATCAGGGGGCGCTTTCGACTACGAGCAGTACTTC,CASSPSGGAFDYEQYF
TRBV7-9,few,TRBD2,TRBJ2-7,TGTGCCAGCAGCTCCGGGAGGCCCACCTCCTACGAGCAGTACTTC,CASSSGRPTSYEQYF
TRBV7-8,.,TRBD2,TRBJ2-2,TGTGCCAGCAGCTTAGTAAGCGGGGTCGCCGGGGAGCTGTTTTTT,CASSLVSGVAGELFF
TRBV28,.,TRBD1,TRBJ2-5,TGTGCCAGCGACAGGGGCGAGACCCAGTACTTC,CASDRGETQYF
TRBV10-2,.,TRBD2,TRBJ2-2,TGCGCCAGCAGTGAGAGGACTAGCGGGAGAAAATGGGGGAACACCGGGGAGCTGTTTTTT,CASSERTSGRKWGNTGELFF
TRBV4-1,once,.,TRBJ2-5,TGCGCCAGCAGCCAAGTCCGACCGGGGGAGACCCAGTACTTC,CASSQVRPGETQYF
TRBV27,.,.,TRBJ2-3,TGTGCCAGCAGTTTATCAAGCCACGCGACGCAGTATTTT,CASSLSSHATQYF